One T cell receptor beta chain is described in this entry. The authors reverse transcribed roughly 0.5 to 1 ug RNA with random hexamers. The authors amplified TCR beta CDR3 across 54 Vbeta and 13 Jbeta using immunoSEQ multiplex PCR. TCRdb processed the immunoSEQ multiplex PCR reads anew with MiXCR; each CDR3 protein has one entry. The sample has roughly 190,000 distinct CDR3 sequences; nearly 97% are singletons. This sample was taken from a study of CD8 T cells in Susac syndrome. The sequenced target, TCR beta, came from blood CD8+ and CD4+ T cells. CDR3 length: 16 residues. The V end was cut by 1 base, the J end by 4 bases, with 15 bases between. The germline V gene has CDR1 SGHTA and CDR2 FQGNSA.

The gene calls are TRBV7-2 and TRBJ2-3, with a tentative D call TRBD1 (6 bases). Sequencing was performed on CD4+ T cells from PBMCs. The TCR was taken from a human donor with Susac syndrome. CDR3 protein: CASSLEQGRPPDTQYF. The CDR3 DNA is TGTGCCAGCAGCTTAGAGCAGGGGCGCCCCCCAGATACGCAGTATTTT.